Below, 29 T cell receptor beta chains from the same sample are listed, as sequenced in a study of T-cell reconstitution after alpha-beta-depleted transplantation in children. It was with unique molecular identifiers that the TCRbeta library was prepared. TCRdb called the PCR reads again in MiXCR, with one record for every CDR3 protein. The table lists about 200,000 distinct CDR3 sequences, about 6% of them singletons. Sequenced material: PBMCs, taken before TCRalphabeta/CD19-depleted stem cell transplant. The receptor set was obtained from a girl in the first two years of life with combined immunodeficiency, due to receive a stem cell transplant.

The chain is built from TRBV7-9 and TRBJ2-7, with 8 bases fitting TRBD1. The CDR3 has 15 amino acids. V dropped 4 bases and J dropped 5; count of bases not matched to a gene: 10. Germline-derived CDR1 and CDR2 are SEHNR and FQNEAQ (reference sequence). The CDR3 protein is CASSYTLGQGNEQYF. As DNA, the CDR3 is TGTGCCAGCAGCTATACCCTAGGACAGGGCAACGAGCAGTACTTC. Combining the CDR3 with reference TRBV7-9 and TRBJ2-7 gives the whole variable domain DTGVSQNPRHKITKRGQNVTFRCDPISEHNRLYWYRQTLGQGPEFLTYFQNEAQLEKSRLLSDRFSAERPKGSFSTLEIQRTEQGDSAMYLCASSYTLGQGNEQYFGPGTRLTVT.

This clonotype has a count of ten or more. The gene calls are TRBV5-1 and TRBJ2-7, with TRBD2 as a possible D gene (6 bases). The V gene's germline CDR1 is SGHRS and CDR2 YFSETQ. This CDR3 comprises 15 residues. Trimming removed 6 bases from V and 4 bases from J, with 20 bases in between. Here the CDR3 reads CASKVGPGLAYEQYF. CDR3 DNA sequence: TGCGCCAGCAAAGTAGGACCGGGACTTGCTTACGAGCAGTACTTC.

The table lists this clonotype with many counts. The CDR3 DNA reads TGTGCCAGCAGGAGAGGTAGCTCCTACGAGCAGTACTTC. This encodes CASRRGSSYEQYF. V usage is TRBV2 and J usage is TRBJ2-7; D unresolved. The CDR3 spans 13 residues. CDR1 and CDR2 (germline): SNHLY, FYNNEI. Trimming left V 6 bases short and J 0 bases short, with 9 bases between.

This clonotype is a singleton in its sample. This could be a read error, since a much larger clone is one nucleotide away. The chain has TRBV27 and TRBJ2-7, with TRBD1 as a possible D gene (5 bases). This CDR3 is 12 amino acids long. In germline, CDR1 is MNHEY, CDR2 SMNVEV (reference sequence). With 6 bases removed from V and 6 bases from J, the gap between germline ends came to 12 bases. CDR3 loop: CASRATVCEQYF. The CDR3 DNA sequence: TGTGCCAGCAGAGCGACAGTTTGCGAGCAGTACTTC.

This clonotype was recorded at least ten times. V usage is TRBV28 and J usage is TRBJ1-5, with 8 nucleotides matching TRBD1. Germline CDR1 reads MDHEN; CDR2 reads SYDVKM. The CDR3 is 15 amino acids. J lost 5 bases, V lost 5 bases, and 8 bases had no gene match. The chain's CDR3 is CASSPDRALHQPQHF. For the CDR3, the DNA is TGTGCCAGCAGTCCGGACAGGGCGCTACATCAGCCCCAGCATTTT.

This clonotype was counted ten times or more. This chain links TRBV29-1 with TRBJ2-1; the D gene is possibly TRBD2 (5 bases). The V gene's germline CDR1 is SQVTM and CDR2 ANQGSEA. There are 12 residues in the CDR3. The V and J ends lost 6 bases and 4 bases respectively, with 10 bases between them. The CDR3 loop reads CSVAGQYNEQFF. CDR3 sequence (DNA): TGCAGCGTGGCGGGCCAATACAATGAGCAGTTCTTC.

As concerns this clonotype: Being one base from a much bigger clone, this may be a read error. The chain links TRBV27 to TRBJ1-5, with 10 bases aligning to TRBD1. The CDR3 contains 15 residues. With 11 bases clipped from V and 2 bases from J, the junction kept 9 bases outside the gene matches. The germline CDR1 and CDR2 sequences are MNHEY and SMNVEV (reference sequence). For the CDR3, the DNA is TGTGCCGGCGCTTCGGGGACAGGGGGCAATCAGCCCCAGCATTTT. Its protein product is CAGASGTGGNQPQHF.

The genes are TRBV11-2 and TRBJ1-2; a weak D match, TRBD1 (5 bases). This CDR3 contains 11 residues. V was shortened by 3 bases and J by 7 bases, with 6 bases between the two germline ends. Looked up from germline, CDR1 is SGHAT and CDR2 is FQNNGV. CDR3 amino acids: CASSFGAGYTF. For the CDR3, the DNA is TGTGCCAGCAGCTTTGGGGCTGGCTACACCTTC.

This clonotype was detected ten times or more. The chain recombines TRBV7-9 with TRBJ2-2; 8 bases fit TRBD1. CDR3 length: 14 amino acids. Germline values: CDR1 SEHNR, CDR2 FQNEAQ (reference sequence). V gave up 5 bases and J gave up 4 bases; unmatched junction bases: 3. The CDR3: CASSQGAFTGELFF. The CDR3 region has the DNA TGTGCCAGCAGCCAGGGGGCTTTCACCGGGGAGCTGTTTTTT. Using reference TRBV7-9 and TRBJ2-2 for the parts outside the CDR3, the full variable domain is DTGVSQNPRHKITKRGQNVTFRCDPISEHNRLYWYRQTLGQGPEFLTYFQNEAQLEKSRLLSDRFSAERPKGSFSTLEIQRTEQGDSAMYLCASSQGAFTGELFFGEGSRLTVL.

In this sample, this clonotype turned up many times. The chain uses TRBV10-3 and TRBJ2-3; D unresolved. The V and J ends lost 3 bases and 4 bases respectively, with 11 bases between them. The CDR3 sequence is 14 residues long. Germline-derived CDR1 and CDR2 are ENHRY and SYGVKD. In nucleotides, the CDR3 is TGTGCCATCAGTGAAATGTGGAAAGCAGATACGCAGTATTTT. Translation gives CAISEMWKADTQYF.

In this sample, this clonotype turned up a few times. The V and J genes are TRBV10-3 and TRBJ2-5; D may be TRBD2 (5 bases). Germline V lookup: CDR1 ENHRY, CDR2 SYGVKD. The CDR3 has 13 residues. V was trimmed by 10 bases and J by 2 bases, leaving 14 bases between them. The CDR3: CATGLYLQETQYF. CDR3 coding DNA: TGTGCCACCGGACTGTACCTGCAAGAGACCCAGTACTTC.

This clonotype appeared many times. The chain links TRBV20-1 to TRBJ2-5; 12 bases line up with TRBD2. CDR1 and CDR2 from the germline V gene are DFQATT and SNEGSKA (reference sequence). Losses at the gene ends were 5 bases for V and 9 bases for J; bases not matched to a gene: 7. The CDR3 is made up of 13 amino acids. Here the CDR3 reads CSASGTSGRAQYF. CDR3 bases: TGCAGTGCTTCCGGGACTAGCGGGCGGGCCCAGTACTTC.

This clonotype came up many times. V and J are TRBV13 and TRBJ2-3; D may be TRBD1 or TRBD2 (6 bases each). Trimming took off 2 bases at V and 4 bases at J, with 13 bases between the two ends. CDR3 length equals 15 residues. Per germline, CDR1 PRHDT and CDR2 FYEKMQ (reference sequence). DNA of the CDR3: TGTGCCAGCAGCTTAATGGGGGGCCCCGCAGATACGCAGTATTTT. This encodes CASSLMGGPADTQYF.

This clonotype has just a few counts. The J gene is TRBJ1-2, the V gene TRBV12-3 or TRBV12-4; possibly TRBD1 for D (5 bases). The V and J ends lost 2 bases and 8 bases respectively, with 12 bases between them. This CDR3 contains 13 residues. The DNA of the CDR3 is TGTGCCAGCAGTTTATACAGGCCCGAGGGCTACACCTTC. Translated, it gives CASSLYRPEGYTF.

This clonotype was observed at least ten times. The rearrangement links TRBV28 to TRBJ2-1, with D tentatively TRBD1 (6 bases). The ends were cut back, 8 bases at V and 8 bases at J, with 16 bases in the middle. This CDR3 is 13 amino acids long. In germline, CDR1 is MDHEN, CDR2 SYDVKM. The CDR3 here is CASGSGTRYEQFF. Written as DNA, the CDR3 is TGTGCCAGCGGCTCCGGGACACGGTATGAGCAGTTCTTC.

This clonotype has a single count. A single base separates this from a much larger clone, so it may be a read error. This likely comes from a read error, as the CDR3 has no conserved phenylalanine or tryptophan at its end. J is TRBJ1-2 and V is TRBV9; 9 nucleotides line up with TRBD1. Per the germline V gene, CDR1 is SGDLS and CDR2 is YYNGEE. The V segment lost 5 bases and the J segment 5 bases; nucleotides outside the gene matches: 4. The CDR3 contains 13 residues. For the CDR3, the DNA is TGTGCCAGCAGAGCGGACAGGGGATATGGCTACACCTAC. Translation gives CASRADRGYGYTY.

This clonotype was observed many times. The V gene is TRBV7-9, the J gene TRBJ2-1, with 7 bases aligning to TRBD2. Germline assignment: CDR1 SEHNR and CDR2 FQNEAQ (reference sequence). V trimming: 0 bases; J trimming: 12 bases; junction bases outside the gene matches: 11. The CDR3 spans 15 residues. CDR3 nucleotide sequence: TGTGCCAGCAGCTTAGCTAGCGGGTTTTACTGGGCGCAGTTCTTC. Protein sequence: CASSLASGFYWAQFF.

This clonotype was detected ten times or more. The chain recombines TRBV29-1 with TRBJ1-2, with a tentative D call TRBD1 (5 bases). Trimming shortened V by 3 bases and J by 5 bases, and 7 bases separated the two germline ends. This CDR3 contains 11 residues. Germline loops: CDR1 SQVTM, CDR2 ANQGSEA. The CDR3 here is CSVDEGYGYTF. CDR3 nucleotides: TGCAGCGTTGATGAGGGGTATGGCTACACCTTC.

The chain links TRBV7-2 to TRBJ2-1; 10 bases line up with TRBD2. Germline V lookup: CDR1 SGHTA, CDR2 FQGNSA. With V trimmed by 6 bases and J by 8 bases, 7 bases remained unmatched. This CDR3 has 14 residues. The CDR3 region is CASSYLAGGDEQFF. Written as DNA, the CDR3 is TGTGCCAGCAGTTACTTAGCGGGAGGCGATGAGCAGTTCTTC.

This clonotype was counted many times. This chain links TRBV3-1 with TRBJ2-7, with D possibly being TRBD2 (6 bases). The CDR3 runs to 13 residues. The V gene's germline CDR1 is LGHDT and CDR2 YNNKEL (reference sequence). Trimming cost V 5 bases and J 5 bases, with 13 bases left between them. CDR3 residues: CASSSGTPNEQYF. CDR3 nucleotides: TGTGCCAGCAGCTCCGGGACTCCCAACGAGCAGTACTTC.

This clonotype has a count of ten or more. The V gene is TRBV7-9, the J gene TRBJ2-7; D is possibly TRBD2 (6 bases). V lost 1 base and J lost 0, with 10 bases in between. Germline CDR1 SEHNR, CDR2 FQNEAQ (reference sequence). The CDR3 loop spans 15 amino acids. CDR3: CASSLEPSASYEQYF. CDR3 sequence (DNA): TGTGCCAGCAGCTTAGAGCCTAGCGCCTCCTACGAGCAGTACTTC.

This clonotype is labeled as medium-sized (0.01 to 0.1%). The chain has TRBV20-1 and TRBJ2-1, with 11 nucleotides matching TRBD2. The CDR3 spans 15 residues. The junction had 10 bases not matched to a gene; V was cut back by 6 bases and J by 6 bases. The germline CDR1 and CDR2 sequences are DFQATT and SNEGSKA (reference sequence). The CDR3 bases are TGCAGTGCGCCAACGGGACTAGCGGTATCCAATGAGCAGTTCTTC. Its protein is CSAPTGLAVSNEQFF.

This clonotype appeared many times. The chain is built from TRBV4-3 and TRBJ2-1; 7 bases are a match to TRBD1. The CDR3 spans 16 residues. V was pared by 1 base and J by 2 bases, with 5 bases of the junction left unmatched. Germline V lookup: CDR1 LGHNA, CDR2 YSLEER. The CDR3 sequence is CASSQVMQGAYNEQFF. CDR3 nucleotide sequence: TGCGCCAGCAGCCAAGTAATGCAGGGGGCCTACAATGAGCAGTTCTTC.

This clonotype was seen many times. The chain employs TRBV7-2 and TRBJ2-3, with a weak D call TRBD1 (6 bases). The CDR3 runs 15 residues. Germline V gene sequence: CDR1 SGHTA, CDR2 FQGNSA. V was shortened by 1 base and J by 2 bases, with 10 bases between the two germline ends. As DNA, the CDR3 is TGTGCCAGCAGCTTAGACAGGGACCTCACAGATACGCAGTATTTT. It codes for CASSLDRDLTDTQYF.

This chain connects TRBV7-2 to TRBJ1-2; perhaps TRBD1 as D (5 bases). This CDR3 has 14 amino acids. Between the trimmed V and J ends, which lost 4 bases and 4 bases, there was a span of 13 bases. Germline V gene data show CDR1 as SGHTA and CDR2 as FQGNSA. In nucleotides, the CDR3 is TGTGCCAGCAGCTGGCGGGGCGCTTCCTATGGCTACACCTTC. Residues: CASSWRGASYGYTF.

Many counts were recorded for this clonotype. The V and J genes are TRBV10-3 and TRBJ1-2, with 9 bases lining up with TRBD1. Losses at the gene ends were 5 bases for V and 4 bases for J; bases not matched to a gene: 11. Germline assignment: CDR1 ENHRY and CDR2 SYGVKD. CDR3 size: 16 residues. The CDR3 nucleotides read TGTGCCATCAGTAGGGGGGGACAGGGAATCGGCTATGGCTACACCTTC. This gives the protein CAISRGGQGIGYGYTF.

This clonotype was detected ten times or more. The gene calls are TRBV4-3 and TRBJ1-2, with D unclear. The CDR3 loop spans 14 amino acids. Germline V gives CDR1 LGHNA, CDR2 YSLEER. Between the trimmed V and J ends, which lost 1 base and 6 bases, there was a span of 12 bases. CDR3: CASSQGLGSHGYTF. Written as DNA, the CDR3 is TGCGCCAGCAGCCAAGGTTTGGGTAGTCATGGCTACACCTTC.

This clonotype was seen at least ten times. The chain joins TRBV29-1 to TRBJ2-7; TRBD1 agrees at 9 bases. This CDR3 region has 14 residues. Germline CDR1 SQVTM, CDR2 ANQGSEA. With 4 bases clipped from V and 0 bases from J, the junction kept 4 bases outside the gene matches. The CDR3 DNA sequence: TGCAGCGTTGGAGGGACAGGGAGCTCCTACGAGCAGTACTTC. This codes for CSVGGTGSSYEQYF.

This clonotype was seen a handful of times. V is TRBV20-1 and J is TRBJ2-1, with 7 bases aligning to TRBD2. CDR3 size: 15 residues. Germline values: CDR1 DFQATT, CDR2 SNEGSKA (reference sequence). V lost 1 base, J lost 5 bases, and 8 bases stayed unmatched. CDR3 nucleotide sequence: TGCAGTGCTAGAGGTGGGGGGGAACTCGACAATGAGCAGTTCTTC. It translates to CSARGGGELDNEQFF.